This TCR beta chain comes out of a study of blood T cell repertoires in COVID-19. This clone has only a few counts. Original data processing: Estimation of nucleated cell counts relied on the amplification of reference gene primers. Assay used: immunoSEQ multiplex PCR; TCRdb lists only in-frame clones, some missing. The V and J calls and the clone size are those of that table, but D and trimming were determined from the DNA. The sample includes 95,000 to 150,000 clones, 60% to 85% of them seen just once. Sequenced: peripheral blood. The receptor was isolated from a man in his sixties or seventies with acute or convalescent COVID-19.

The CDR3 sequence: CASSLATSLALHF. The CDR3 region has the DNA TGTGCCAGCAGCTTAGCGACTAGTTTGGCGCTCCACTTT. The chain has TRBV7-2 and TRBJ1-6; D remains ambiguous. Trimming took off 0 bases at V and 16 bases at J, with 13 bases between the two ends. Germline V gives CDR1 SGHTA, CDR2 FQGNSA. This CDR3 is 13 amino acids long.